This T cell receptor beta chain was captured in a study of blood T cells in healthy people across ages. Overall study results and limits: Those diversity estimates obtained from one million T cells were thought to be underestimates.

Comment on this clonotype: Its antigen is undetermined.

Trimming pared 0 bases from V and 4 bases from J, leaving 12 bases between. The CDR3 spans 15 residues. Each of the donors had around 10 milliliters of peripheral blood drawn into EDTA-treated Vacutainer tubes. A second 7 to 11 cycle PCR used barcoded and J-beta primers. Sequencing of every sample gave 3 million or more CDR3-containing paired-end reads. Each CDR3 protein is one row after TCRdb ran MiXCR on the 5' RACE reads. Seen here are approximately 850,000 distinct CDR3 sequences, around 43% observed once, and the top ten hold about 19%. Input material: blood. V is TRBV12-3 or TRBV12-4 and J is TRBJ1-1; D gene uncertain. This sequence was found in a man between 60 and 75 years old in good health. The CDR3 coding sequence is TGTGCCAGCAGTTTAGCGTCGCGGTGGGGCACTGAAGCTTTCTTT. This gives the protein CASSLASRWGTEAFF.